Reported below is one TCR beta chain. This sample is part of a study of T-cell reconstitution after alpha-beta-depleted transplantation in children. Construction of the TCRbeta library involved unique molecular identifiers. One entry per CDR3 protein, called by TCRdb with MiXCR from the PCR reads. The table lists more than 550,000 distinct CDR3 sequences, about 11% of them singletons. Sequenced material: PBMCs from the stem cell graft donor, taken from the stem cell graft. The source is a human donor who donated a stem cell graft to a child with acute myeloid leukemia.

This CDR3 reads CASGQGASYEQYF. The CDR3 DNA reads as TGTGCCAGCGGACAGGGGGCCTCCTACGAGCAGTACTTC. The genes are TRBV7-2 and TRBJ2-7, with 11 bases matching TRBD1. CDR1 and CDR2 from the germline V gene are SGHTA and FQGNSA. CDR3 length: 13 amino acids. The V and J ends lost 8 bases and 0 bases, in that order; junction bases with no gene match: 0.